This TCR beta chain was identified in a study of shared clonotypes between healthy human individuals. The wider study: Plates per donor: three CD4 naive, three CD4 memory, two CD8 naive, one CD8 memory.

Assay: immunoSEQ multiplex PCR; the TCRdb copy retains only in-frame clones and omits some. The sample includes some 1.4 million clones, around 97% of them seen just once. The CDR3 length is 14 residues. V gave up 2 bases and J gave up 6 bases, with 10 bases separating them. The V gene's germline CDR1 is MNHEY and CDR2 SMNVEV (reference sequence). The chain links TRBV27 to TRBJ2-2; D may correspond to TRBD1 or TRBD2 (7 bases each). The TCR comes from a man aged 25 to 40 in good health. The specimen sequenced was naive CD4+ T cells sorted from blood. As to subset: CD45RA+ positively selected. CDR3 sequence reads: CASSLQGGPGELFF. The DNA of the CDR3 is TGTGCCAGCAGTTTACAGGGGGGGCCCGGGGAGCTGTTTTTT.